This section outlines one T cell receptor beta chain sequence together with its context. Only in-frame clones appear in the TCRdb table, and some are missing; sequencing was by immunoSEQ multiplex PCR. The table lists about 1,500,000 clones, roughly 96% of them singletons, with approximately 1.1% in the top ten. CDR1 is MNHNS, CDR2 SASEGT, per germline. The CDR3 is made up of 14 amino acids. Trimming cost V 6 bases and J 6 bases; bases outside gene matches: 10. The data were taken from a study of shared clonotypes between healthy human individuals. The TCR sequence derives from a man aged 25 to 40 in good health. Material for sequencing was naive CD4+ T cells sorted from blood. Sample subset: CD45RA+ positively selected. This chain uses TRBV6-1 with TRBJ1-2; 7 bases fit TRBD1. The CDR3 DNA reads TGTGCCAGCAGGAAAGAGACAGGGAGGGATGGCTACACCTTC. Translation: CASRKETGRDGYTF.